This T cell receptor beta chain was sequenced during a study of T cells after yellow fever vaccination. Study overall: Fractions of limited cellularity were prepared by means of SMART-Seq v4 Ultra Low Input. Study-wide results and limits: Just a small share of clonotypes turned up in the CD4 compartment as well as the CD8 compartment. It was a weaker secondary response, yet one that peaked faster, at day 5 versus 15.

This clonotype was counted between two and nine times. What it binds is unknown. This CDR3 spans 17 amino acids. The V end was cut by 2 bases, the J end by 2 bases, with 18 bases between. From germline, CDR1 is SGHTA and CDR2 FQGTGA. Researchers made TCR cDNA using 5'RACE template switching, and this step added a universal primer site and UMIs. TCRdb itself ran the 5' RACE reads through MiXCR, one entry per CDR3 protein. The data show more than 350,000 distinct CDR3 sequences, with 11% seen just once and around 18% held by the top ten. The sequence was collected from a man younger than 35 who received the YFV17D yellow fever vaccine. The chain recombines TRBV7-3 with TRBJ2-5; D may be TRBD1 (5 bases). The material was PBMCs, obtained on the day of the first yellow fever vaccination. In DNA form, the CDR3 reads TGTGCCAGCAGCTTAGGTACATGGGGCGATAAGCAAGAGACCCAGTACTTC. This encodes CASSLGTWGDKQETQYF.